The clone carrying this T cell receptor (beta chain) occurred many times. The ends were cut back, 4 bases at V and 8 bases at J, with 12 bases in the middle. The V gene's germline CDR1 is MRHNA and CDR2 SNTAGT. The CDR3 runs to 13 residues. The data derive from a study of early T cells in non-severe SARS-CoV-2 infection. Study details: Alpha and beta chains were unpaired, from unsorted whole-blood bulk RNA.

Using its own MiXCR run on the 5' RACE reads, TCRdb lists one record per CDR3 protein. Among 25,000 to 30,000 distinct CDR3 sequences listed, about 6% were seen once. The sequenced sample consisted of whole blood. V and J are TRBV6-4 and TRBJ2-1; D unclear. The source is an adult who was a healthcare worker with PCR-confirmed SARS-CoV-2 infection or an uninfected control (not recorded which). The CDR3, as DNA: TGTGCCAGCAGTGGAACCTCAAAGGATGAGCAGTTCTTC. Protein: CASSGTSKDEQFF.